This TCR beta chain stems from a study of blood T cell repertoires in COVID-19. Looking at the study overall: Spain, Italy and the United States supplied samples that represented acute and convalescent COVID-19. PBMCs, B-cell-depleted T cells, or T cells were the source of the cDNA or gDNA that made up the material.

In the source study's methods: Nucleated cell counts were estimated from reference gene primer amplification. Some clones are missing from TCRdb's copy, which holds only in-frame ones; the method was immunoSEQ multiplex PCR. V and J calls plus clone size are reproduced from that table; the DNA served to infer D and trimming. This sample carries roughly 100,000 clones, roughly two thirds of them seen once, and the ten largest clones take less than 1%. As regards this clone: The sample has other DNA sequences that encode this CDR3 too.

The ends lost 1 base at V and 6 bases at J; junction bases unmatched: 1. The length of the CDR3 is 14 residues. Germline V gene sequence: CDR1 LNHDA, CDR2 SQIVND (reference sequence). This clonotype was sampled from a human donor with acute or convalescent COVID-19. The donor label of this sample is uncertain. Source material: peripheral blood. The V gene is TRBV19, the J gene TRBJ2-2, with 8 bases lining up with TRBD2. The CDR3 bases are TGTGCCAGTAGTATAGTCGGGGGGGCCGGGGAGCTGTTTTTT. Its translation: CASSIVGGAGELFF. Supplemented by reference TRBV19 and TRBJ2-2, the full variable domain reads DGGITQSPKYLFRKEGQNVTLSCEQNLNHDAMYWYRQDPGQGLRLIYYSQIVNDFQKGDIAEGYSVSREKKESFPLTVTSAQKNPTAFYLCASSIVGGAGELFFGEGSRLTVL.